These 27 T cell receptor beta chains share one sample of origin, sequenced in a study of blood T cell repertoires in COVID-19. Using immunoSEQ multiplex PCR, the repertoire was profiled, and TCRdb retains in-frame clones only, with some absent. The sample shows 180,000 or so clones, approximately 80% of them seen only once. The sequenced material came from peripheral blood. The receptor set was obtained from a human donor with acute or convalescent COVID-19. The donor label of this sample is uncertain.

This chain joins TRBV11-2 and TRBJ1-2; TRBD1 matches at 12 bases. The CDR3 totals 15 residues. After removal of 4 bases from V and 6 bases from J, the junction contained 6 bases not matched to a gene. Germline CDR1 and CDR2: SGHAT and FQNNGV. CDR3 DNA: TGTGCCAGCAGCTCGTGGGGACAGGGGGCTGATGGCTACACCTTC. Protein sequence: CASSSWGQGADGYTF.

This clone appeared a single time. The CDR3 DNA reads TGTGCCAGCAGTGGACAGGGGGCGGGTGGCTACACCTTC. This sequence encodes CASSGQGAGGYTF. The chain joins TRBV2 to TRBJ1-2, with 10 bases identical to TRBD1. The CDR3 totals 13 residues. Germline trimming cut 4 bases from V and 7 bases from J; bases unmatched to any gene: 3. Germline V CDR1 and CDR2: SNHLY, FYNNEI. The complete variable domain, with remaining parts taken from reference TRBV2 and TRBJ1-2, reads EPEVTQTPSHQVTQMGQEVILRCVPISNHLYFYWYRQILGQKVEFLVSFYNNEISEKSEIFDDQFSVERPDGSNFTLKIRSTKLEDSAMYFCASSGQGAGGYTFGSGTRLTVV.

This chain connects TRBV29-1 to TRBJ2-3; 7 nucleotides agree with TRBD1. The V segment lost 6 bases and the J segment 5 bases; nucleotides outside the gene matches: 5. Germline CDR1 reads SQVTM; CDR2 reads ANQGSEA. This CDR3 comprises 12 residues. This CDR3 reads CSVRQGVDTQYF. In nucleotides, the CDR3 is TGCAGCGTAAGACAGGGAGTAGATACGCAGTATTTT.

The chain uses TRBV5-1 and TRBJ1-6; D call uncertain. The CDR3 covers 14 residues. V was pared by 5 bases and J by 5 bases, with 11 bases between. The germline V gene encodes CDR1 SGHRS and CDR2 YFSETQ. CDR3 DNA sequence: TGCGCCAGCAGTGGAGGGTCCGATAATTCACCCCTCCACTTT. Translation gives CASSGGSDNSPLHF.

In its sample, this clone was seen once. V usage is TRBV15 and J usage is TRBJ1-5; unclear D gene. V lost 0 bases to trimming and J lost 2 bases, with 8 bases between them. This CDR3 region has 15 residues. CDR1 LNHNV and CDR2 YYDKDF come from the germline V gene (reference sequence). The chain's CDR3 is CATSRDWAGNQPQHF. DNA of the CDR3: TGTGCCACCAGCAGAGATTGGGCAGGCAATCAGCCCCAGCATTTT.

This chain links TRBV6-6 with TRBJ1-5; 8 bases match TRBD1. The CDR3 is 15 amino acids. Germline V gives CDR1 MNHNY, CDR2 SVGAGI (reference sequence). V was clipped by 2 bases and J by 7 bases; unmatched bases: 7. CDR3 loop: CASSYRQGARQPQHF. The CDR3 DNA follows: TGTGCCAGCAGTTACCGGCAGGGGGCGAGGCAGCCCCAGCATTTT.

Concerning this clone: Its ends do not fully match the called genes, so a read error is possible. Other DNA variants within this sample encode the same CDR3. The rearrangement links TRBV5-6 to TRBJ2-5; 12 bases are shared with TRBD2. The CDR3 is 16 residues long. CDR1 and CDR2 (germline): SGHDT, YYEEEE. Here the CDR3 DNA reads TGTGCCAGCAGCCTCGGACTAGCGGGGTACCAAGAGACCCAATACTTC. It encodes CASSLGLAGYQETQYF.

V and J are TRBV30 and TRBJ2-3; 7 bases agree with TRBD2. V dropped 0 bases and J dropped 6; count of bases not matched to a gene: 9. CDR3 size: 15 residues. Germline CDR1 and CDR2: GTSNPN and SVGIG (reference sequence). This CDR3 reads CAWSVGRRGGDTQYF. CDR3 nucleotides: TGTGCCTGGAGTGTAGGACGGCGGGGAGGGGATACGCAGTATTTT.

V usage is TRBV5-1 and J usage is TRBJ2-7; TRBD1 matches 7 bases. Germline loops: CDR1 SGHRS, CDR2 YFSETQ. V trimming: 0 bases; J trimming: 7 bases; junction bases outside the gene matches: 10. The CDR3 covers 15 residues. CDR3: CASSLAYRQGEEQYF. The CDR3 DNA reads as TGCGCCAGCAGCTTGGCCTACCGACAGGGTGAAGAGCAGTACTTC.

CDR3 DNA: TGTGCCAGTAGTACACAATCATTCGGGGAGCTGTTTTTT. Translation gives CASSTQSFGELFF. The chain recombines TRBV19 with TRBJ2-2; D is undetermined. The CDR3 length is 13 residues. Trimming shortened V by 4 bases and J by 7 bases, and 10 bases separated the two germline ends. CDR1 is LNHDA and CDR2 is SQIVND in the germline V gene (reference sequence).

V is TRBV19 and J is TRBJ2-7; 9 positions agree with TRBD2. J was trimmed by 3 bases and V by 3 bases; bases with no gene match: 6. This CDR3 is built from 15 residues. Germline V gene sequence: CDR1 LNHDA, CDR2 SQIVND (reference sequence). CDR3 sequence: CASSISSGGYYEQYF. CDR3 coding DNA: TGTGCCAGTAGTATCAGTAGCGGGGGCTACTACGAGCAGTACTTC.

The rearrangement uses TRBV15 and TRBJ2-5, with 13 bases lining up with TRBD2. Germline V gives CDR1 LNHNV, CDR2 YYDKDF (reference sequence). V lost 1 base and J lost 4; bases outside the gene matches: 6. This CDR3 has 17 amino acids. Here the CDR3 reads CATSRGTSGRAGETQYF. In DNA, the CDR3 is TGTGCCACCAGCAGAGGAACTAGCGGGAGGGCCGGAGAGACCCAGTACTTC.

This clone appeared once. The chain couples TRBV30 to TRBJ2-1, with 9 bases identical to TRBD2. Losses at the gene ends were 6 bases for V and 7 bases for J; bases not matched to a gene: 10. The CDR3 loop spans 14 amino acids. The germline CDR1 and CDR2 sequences are GTSNPN and SVGIG (reference sequence). The CDR3 region is CACHSGSNSNEQFF. The CDR3 DNA sequence: TGTGCCTGCCATAGCGGGAGTAACTCGAATGAGCAGTTCTTC.

V is TRBV5-4 and J is TRBJ2-5, with 11 bases fitting TRBD1. The CDR3 is 14 residues long. Trimming at V came to 3 bases and at J to 7 bases, leaving 5 bases not matched to a gene. The germline CDR1 and CDR2 sequences are SGHNT and YYREEE (reference sequence). CDR3 amino acids: CASSWDRGRVTQYF. The DNA for the CDR3 is TGTGCCAGCAGCTGGGACAGGGGGAGGGTGACCCAGTACTTC.

V gene TRBV5-1 combines with J gene TRBJ2-7; TRBD1 matches 8 bases. The CDR3 runs to 16 residues. Trimming at V came to 0 bases and at J to 4 bases, leaving 9 bases not matched to a gene. Germline V lookup: CDR1 SGHRS, CDR2 YFSETQ. This CDR3 reads CASSLEQARGPYEQYF. The DNA of the CDR3 is TGCGCCAGCAGCTTGGAACAGGCCAGGGGGCCGTACGAGCAGTACTTC. Looking up the rest from reference TRBV5-1 and TRBJ2-7 gives the full variable domain: KAGVTQTPRYLIKTRGQQVTLSCSPISGHRSVSWYQQTPGQGLQFLFEYFSETQRNKGNFPGRFSGRQFSNSRSEMNVSTLELGDSALYLCASSLEQARGPYEQYFGPGTRLTVT.

The chain uses TRBV13 and TRBJ2-2; maybe TRBD2 (5 bases). Germline lookup yields CDR1 PRHDT and CDR2 FYEKMQ (reference sequence). The CDR3 totals 16 residues. Deletions cut 2 bases from V and 0 bases from J, with 10 bases between. The CDR3 DNA reads TGTGCCAGCAGCTTAATGCTAGCCGCGAACACCGGGGAGCTGTTTTTT. As protein: CASSLMLAANTGELFF.

This clone came up a few times. The chain joins TRBV6-5 to TRBJ1-2, with D hard to call. CDR1 is MNHEY and CDR2 is SVGAGI in the germline V gene. The CDR3 covers 13 residues. V dropped 7 bases and J dropped 0 bases, with 9 bases sitting between them. The CDR3 loop is CASTGGPNYGYTF. CDR3 coding DNA: TGTGCCAGCACGGGAGGCCCTAACTATGGCTACACCTTC.

This chain's CDR3 is CASSYRGLANNEQFF. In DNA form, the CDR3 reads TGTGCCAGCAGTTACCGGGGACTAGCGAATAATGAGCAGTTCTTC. This rearrangement joins TRBV6-5 to TRBJ2-1; TRBD2 matches at 10 bases. Germline V gene data show CDR1 as MNHEY and CDR2 as SVGAGI. V gave up 2 bases and J gave up 7 bases; unmatched junction bases: 5. The CDR3 is 15 residues long.

This chain connects TRBV5-4 to TRBJ2-2; 9 positions match TRBD1. The trim removed 5 bases at V and 4 bases at J, leaving 3 bases unmatched. The CDR3 totals 14 residues. The germline V gene encodes CDR1 SGHNT and CDR2 YYREEE (reference sequence). The CDR3 spells CASSGQGSTGELFF. In DNA form, the CDR3 reads TGTGCCAGCAGTGGACAGGGGTCCACCGGGGAGCTGTTTTTT.

This clone occurred a few times. The chain carries TRBV28 and TRBJ1-2, with 11 positions matching TRBD1. The CDR3 loop spans 14 amino acids. The junction had 3 bases not matched to a gene; V was cut back by 5 bases and J by 4 bases. Germline V gives CDR1 MDHEN, CDR2 SYDVKM. Written as DNA, the CDR3 is TGTGCCAGCAGTGGGGGACAGGGGGTCTATGGCTACACCTTC. It is translated as CASSGGQGVYGYTF.

This clone was seen only a few times. V is TRBV3-1 (or the pseudogene TRBV3-2) and J is TRBJ1-5; 7 bases are shared with TRBD1. The germline V gene encodes CDR1 LGHDT and CDR2 YNNKEL (reference sequence). V trimming: 5 bases; J trimming: 6 bases; junction bases outside the gene matches: 7. This CDR3 has 14 amino acids. The CDR3 protein is CASSSGGTVQPQHF. The CDR3 bases are TGTGCCAGCAGCTCAGGGGGGACAGTTCAGCCCCAGCATTTT.

In DNA, the CDR3 is TGCAGCGTTGTCCAAAGCGGGAGAGGGAATGAGCAGTTCTTC. Amino acid sequence: CSVVQSGRGNEQFF. The chain joins TRBV29-1 to TRBJ2-1, with 8 bases lining up with TRBD2. The CDR3 extends over 14 amino acids. Germline V gene lookup returns CDR1 SQVTM and CDR2 ANQGSEA. The ends lost 4 bases at V and 7 bases at J; junction bases unmatched: 9.

Written as DNA, the CDR3 is TGCAGCGTTACAGGGAGCAAAGAGACCCAGTACTTC. It specifies CSVTGSKETQYF. The V gene is TRBV29-1, the J gene TRBJ2-5; tentatively, D is TRBD1 (6 bases). Looked up from germline, CDR1 is SQVTM and CDR2 is ANQGSEA. V lost 5 bases to trimming and J lost 3 bases, with 10 bases between them. The CDR3 consists of 12 residues.

The chain joins TRBV5-6 to TRBJ2-5, with D perhaps TRBD1 (6 bases). CDR3 size: 13 residues. Germline V gives CDR1 SGHDT, CDR2 YYEEEE. The V gene lost 3 bases and the J gene lost 5 bases, with 11 bases spanning the gap. Here the CDR3 DNA reads TGTGCCAGCAGCTCCTACAGGGTGGAGACCCAGTACTTC. This encodes CASSSYRVETQYF.

The CDR3 nucleotides are TGTGCCAGCAGTGGGGACTACGGAGTGAAAACCCAGTACTTC. It codes for CASSGDYGVKTQYF. The gene calls are TRBV2 and TRBJ2-5, with 7 positions matching TRBD2. The CDR3 spans 14 residues. With 4 bases clipped from V and 8 bases from J, the junction kept 10 bases outside the gene matches. Germline CDR1 reads SNHLY; CDR2 reads FYNNEI.

The chain is built from TRBV3-1 (or the pseudogene TRBV3-2) and TRBJ1-3; possible D gene TRBD1, 6 bases. V was cut by 0 bases and J by 0 bases, with 12 bases left in between. CDR1 LGHDT and CDR2 YNNKEL come from the germline V gene (reference sequence). CDR3 size: 17 residues. Here the CDR3 reads CASSQEGQGPSGNTIYF. CDR3 DNA sequence: TGTGCCAGCAGCCAAGAAGGGCAGGGGCCCTCTGGAAACACCATATATTTT.

This clone was recorded once. The J gene is TRBJ2-1, the V gene TRBV30; 9 nucleotides line up with TRBD2. The CDR3 is made up of 15 amino acids. Germline V gene sequence: CDR1 GTSNPN, CDR2 SVGIG (reference sequence). Written as DNA, the CDR3 is TGTGCGCCAGTGGTGGGAGCGGGAGGAGGGAATGAGCAGTTCTTC. This translates into CAPVVGAGGGNEQFF.